This T cell receptor (beta chain) was obtained from a study of shared clonotypes between healthy human individuals. Trimming removed 6 bases at V and 9 bases at J, with 38 bases between. Germline lookup yields CDR1 LNHDA and CDR2 SQIVND (reference sequence). The CDR3 has 20 residues. With regard to this clone: Its target is not known.

TCRdb's copy holds only in-frame clones and misses some; the assay was immunoSEQ multiplex PCR. The table records some 1 million clones, 60% to 80% of them present only once. Whole-study results and caveats: Sampling included only blood; tissue repertoires likely differ.

Sequencing was done on a sample of memory CD4+ T cells sorted from blood. This sample's subset: CD45RA-negative fraction. The sequence derives from a man aged 18 to 29 in good health. The chain recombines TRBV19 with TRBJ1-2; unclear D gene. The CDR3 bases are TGTGCCAGTAGGATATACTCAGGCGCCGGACGTCTCCCGCCACGGGTACGCTACACCTTC. Its translation is CASRIYSGAGRLPPRVRYTF.